These T cell receptor beta chains were read from a single sample in a study of metastatic and nonmetastatic thyroid tumors. From the PCR reads, TCRdb re-called clones with MiXCR. The sample records 25,000 to 35,000 clones, 25% to 30% being singletons. What was sequenced was blood. The receptors stem from a female donor with papillary thyroid cancer or a benign thyroid nodule (not recorded which). Some clones in this sample may be carry-over from other donors' samples. CDR3s include the opening cysteine and the closing phenylalanine or tryptophan. The D gene is left open where the match is weak. Clone size, where shown, is once, few, many, or a class for clones that have expanded.

clone size	J gene	V gene	D gene	CDR3 DNA	CDR3 protein
-	TRBJ1-2	TRBV5-1	-	TGCGCCAGCAGCCCGTCGAGTGGGACGGCGTACGGCTACACCTTC	CASSPSSGTAYGYTF
many	TRBJ1-1	TRBV19	TRBD1	TGTGCCAGTAGTATAGGGACAGGGCAGGGGAACACTGAAGCTTTCTTT	CASSIGTGQGNTEAFF
-	TRBJ2-7	TRBV3-1	TRBD2	TGTGCCAGCAGCCAGCTAGCGGGCGGATACGAGCAGTACTTC	CASSQLAGGYEQYF
many	TRBJ1-1	TRBV18	TRBD1	TGTGCCAGCTCTCTCGGACAGGAGAAGAACACTGAAGCTTTCTTT	CASSLGQEKNTEAFF
many	TRBJ1-3	TRBV11-1	TRBD1	TGTGCCAGCAGCCTGGGACAGGGGGGCGCTGGAAACACCATATATTTT	CASSLGQGGAGNTIYF
-	TRBJ2-1	TRBV7-9	-	TGTGCCAGCAGCCCGTGGACGGTCGAGCAGTTCTTC	CASSPWTVEQFF
-	TRBJ2-3	TRBV5-4	TRBD2	TGTGCGAGCAGCTTGTACCCAGCGGGAGGCACAGATACGCAGTATTTT	CASSLYPAGGTDTQYF
many	TRBJ2-7	TRBV6-1	TRBD2	TGTGCCAGCAGCCCACGGGGACTAGCGGGATACGAGCAGTACTTC	CASSPRGLAGYEQYF
many	TRBJ1-1	TRBV6-1	-	TGTGCCAGCAGTTTAGGGAAGACTGAAGCTTTCTTT	CASSLGKTEAFF
many	TRBJ1-6	TRBV29-1	TRBD1	TGCAGCGTCTCCGGGACAGGGAATTCACCCCTCCACTTT	CSVSGTGNSPLHF
many	TRBJ2-6	TRBV18	TRBD2	TGTGCCAGCTCAAGGCTAGCGGGAGCCGGGGCCAACGTCCTGACTTTC	CASSRLAGAGANVLTF
-	TRBJ1-3	TRBV5-1	-	TGCGCCAGCAGCTTAGGTCGAGGGATTGGTGGAAACACCATATATTTT	CASSLGRGIGGNTIYF
many	TRBJ2-5	TRBV14	TRBD2	TGTGCCAGCAGCCAACGGGCGGGAGTGGAGACCCAGTACTTC	CASSQRAGVETQYF
few	TRBJ2-1	TRBV6-1	TRBD2	TGTGCCAGCAGTGAATGTGGTGTTAGCGGGAGAGTTAATGAGCAGTTCTTC	CASSECGVSGRVNEQFF
many	TRBJ2-1	TRBV7-2	TRBD2	TGTGCCAGCAGCGCACATAGCGGGAGCTCCTACAATGAGCAGTTCTTC	CASSAHSGSSYNEQFF
many	TRBJ2-7	TRBV2	-	TGTGCCAGCAGTAGGGATATGGGCCACGAGCAGTACTTC	CASSRDMGHEQYF